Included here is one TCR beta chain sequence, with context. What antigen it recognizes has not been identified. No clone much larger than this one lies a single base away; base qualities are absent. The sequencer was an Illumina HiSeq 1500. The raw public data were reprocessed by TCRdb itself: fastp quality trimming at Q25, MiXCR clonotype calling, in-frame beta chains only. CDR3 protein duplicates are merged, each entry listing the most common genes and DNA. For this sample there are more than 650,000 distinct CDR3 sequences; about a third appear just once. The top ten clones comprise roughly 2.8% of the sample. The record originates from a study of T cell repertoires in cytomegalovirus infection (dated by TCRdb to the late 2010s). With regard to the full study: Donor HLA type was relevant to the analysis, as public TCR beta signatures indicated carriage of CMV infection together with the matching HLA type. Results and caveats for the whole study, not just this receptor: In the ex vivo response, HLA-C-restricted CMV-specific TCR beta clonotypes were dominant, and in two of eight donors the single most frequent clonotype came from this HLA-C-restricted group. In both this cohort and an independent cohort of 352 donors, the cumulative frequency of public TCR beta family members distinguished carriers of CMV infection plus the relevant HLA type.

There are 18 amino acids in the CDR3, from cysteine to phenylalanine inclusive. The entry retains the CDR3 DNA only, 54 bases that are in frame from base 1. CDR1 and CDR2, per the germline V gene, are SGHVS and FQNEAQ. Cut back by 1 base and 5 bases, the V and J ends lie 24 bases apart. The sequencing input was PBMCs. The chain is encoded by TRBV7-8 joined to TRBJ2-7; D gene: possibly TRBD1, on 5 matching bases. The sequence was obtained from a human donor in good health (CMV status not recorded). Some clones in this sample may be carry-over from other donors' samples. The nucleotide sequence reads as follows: TGTGCCAGCAGCTTAGAAAGTTGGGTGGGGCGGTATGGGGACGAGCAGTACTTC. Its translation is CASSLESWVGRYGDEQYF.